This TCR beta chain was retrieved from a study of T cells in Graves' hyperthyroidism and ophthalmopathy. Whole-study results and caveats: Blood held most thyroid clonotypes expanded above 0.001 frequency.

This clonotype was seen a few times. Antigen specificity is unknown. The V end lost 7 bases, the J end lost 0 bases, and 15 bases lay between the germline ends. This CDR3 comprises 15 residues. CDR1 is LNHDA and CDR2 is SQIVND in the germline V gene (reference sequence). Stable hyperthyroidism: no ophthalmopathy progression over 18 months of follow-up. Researchers took RNA transcripts and amplified the TCR beta CDR3 regions from them. A first-round RT-PCR of the TCR CDR3 used the HTBI primer set. TCRdb used MiXCR to reprocess the multiplex PCR reads, holding one entry per CDR3 protein. Of approximately 480,000 distinct CDR3 sequences detected, about 20% appear once; the ten largest clones hold about a quarter.

The sequencing input was blood. The V call is TRBV19, the J call TRBJ1-1; D unresolved. The origin of this receptor is a man in his late teens or twenties with Graves' hyperthyroidism. This CDR3 is CASIWQLGMNTEAFF. The CDR3 DNA sequence: TGTGCCAGTATATGGCAATTGGGGATGAACACTGAAGCTTTCTTT.